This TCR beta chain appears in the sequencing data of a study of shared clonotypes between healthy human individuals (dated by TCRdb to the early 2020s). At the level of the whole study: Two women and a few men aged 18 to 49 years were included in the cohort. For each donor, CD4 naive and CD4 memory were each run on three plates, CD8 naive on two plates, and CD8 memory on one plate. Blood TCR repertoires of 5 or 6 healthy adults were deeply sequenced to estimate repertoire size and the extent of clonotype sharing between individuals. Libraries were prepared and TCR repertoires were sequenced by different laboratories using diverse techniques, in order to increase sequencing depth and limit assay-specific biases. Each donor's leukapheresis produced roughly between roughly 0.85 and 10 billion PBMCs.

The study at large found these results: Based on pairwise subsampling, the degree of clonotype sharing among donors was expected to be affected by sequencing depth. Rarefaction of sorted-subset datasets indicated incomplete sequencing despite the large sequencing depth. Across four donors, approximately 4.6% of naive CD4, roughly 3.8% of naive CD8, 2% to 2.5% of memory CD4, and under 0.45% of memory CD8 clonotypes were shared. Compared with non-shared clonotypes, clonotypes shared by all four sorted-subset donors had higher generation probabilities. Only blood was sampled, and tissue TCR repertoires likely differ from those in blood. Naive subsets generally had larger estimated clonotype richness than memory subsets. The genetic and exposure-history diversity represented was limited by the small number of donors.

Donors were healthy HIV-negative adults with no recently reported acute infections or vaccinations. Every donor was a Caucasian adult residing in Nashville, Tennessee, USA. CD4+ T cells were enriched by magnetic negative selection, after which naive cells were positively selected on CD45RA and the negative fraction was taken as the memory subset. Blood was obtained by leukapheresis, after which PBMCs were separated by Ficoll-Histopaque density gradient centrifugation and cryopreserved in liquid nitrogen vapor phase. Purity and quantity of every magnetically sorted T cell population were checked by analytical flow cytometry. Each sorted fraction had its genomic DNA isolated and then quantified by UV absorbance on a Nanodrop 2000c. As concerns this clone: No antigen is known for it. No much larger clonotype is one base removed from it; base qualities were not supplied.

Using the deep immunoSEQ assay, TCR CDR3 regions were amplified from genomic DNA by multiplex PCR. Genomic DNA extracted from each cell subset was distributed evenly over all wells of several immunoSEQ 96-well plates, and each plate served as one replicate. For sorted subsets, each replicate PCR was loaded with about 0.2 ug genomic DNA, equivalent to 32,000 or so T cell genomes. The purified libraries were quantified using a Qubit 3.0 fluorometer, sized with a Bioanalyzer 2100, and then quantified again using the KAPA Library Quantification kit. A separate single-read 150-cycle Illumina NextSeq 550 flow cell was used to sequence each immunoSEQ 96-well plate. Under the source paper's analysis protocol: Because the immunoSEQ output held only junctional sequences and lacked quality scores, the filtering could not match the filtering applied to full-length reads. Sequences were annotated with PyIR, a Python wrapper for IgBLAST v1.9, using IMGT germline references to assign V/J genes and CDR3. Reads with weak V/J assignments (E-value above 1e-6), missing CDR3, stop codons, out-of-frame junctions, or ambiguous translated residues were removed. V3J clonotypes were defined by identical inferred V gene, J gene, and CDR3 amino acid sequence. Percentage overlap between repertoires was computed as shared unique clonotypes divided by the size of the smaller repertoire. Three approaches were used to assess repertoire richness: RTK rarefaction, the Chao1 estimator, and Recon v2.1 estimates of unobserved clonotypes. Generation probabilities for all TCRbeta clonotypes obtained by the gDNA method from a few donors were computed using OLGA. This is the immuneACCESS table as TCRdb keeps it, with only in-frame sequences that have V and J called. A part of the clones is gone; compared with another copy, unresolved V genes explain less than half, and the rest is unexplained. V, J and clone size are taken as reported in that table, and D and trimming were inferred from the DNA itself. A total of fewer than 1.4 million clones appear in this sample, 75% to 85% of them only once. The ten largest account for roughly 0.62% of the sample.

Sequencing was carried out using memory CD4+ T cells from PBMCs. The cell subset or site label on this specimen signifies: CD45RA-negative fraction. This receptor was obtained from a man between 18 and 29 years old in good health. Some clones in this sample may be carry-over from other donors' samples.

The bases read TGTGCCAGCAGCCCCGGGACAGGGAACTTCTATGGCTACACCTTC. This sequence encodes CASSPGTGNFYGYTF. The sequence is built from TRBV27 and TRBJ1-2; a stretch of 9 junction bases matches TRBD1. V loses 6 bases at its end and J loses 4 bases; junction bases beyond the gene matches: 9. CDR1 and CDR2 (MNHEY, SMNVEV) derive from the germline V gene (reference sequence). From the cysteine through the phenylalanine, the CDR3 covers 15 amino acids. The read is trimmed to its CDR3 DNA, 45 bases read in frame from base 1.